This T cell receptor beta chain is drawn from a study of cytomegalovirus exposure and HLA in healthy donors. A word on this clone: Its specificity is unknown.

These donors were members of the roughly 120-subject validation cohort, a group separate from the approximately 700-subject first cohort. Trimming left V 5 bases short and J 5 bases short, with 16 bases between. Germline-derived CDR1 and CDR2 are KGHSH and LQKENI. The CDR3 sequence is 15 residues long. The assay was immunoSEQ multiplex PCR, and TCRdb's table has in-frame clones only and misses some. Seen here are roughly 50,000 clones, approximately 92% observed once, and the top ten hold about 3.1%. Study results and limitations: Investigators reported 150 to 200 TCR beta chains as tied to cytomegalovirus. The CMV antigen specificity of a few CMV-associated chains was confirmed through in vitro analysis.

The sequence was obtained from a young man in good health and CMV-seronegative. V usage is TRBV18 and J usage is TRBJ1-5; D is perhaps TRBD1 (6 bases). The sample was PBMCs. CDR3 sequence: CASSKSRGRDQPQHF. Written as DNA, the CDR3 is TGTGCCAGCTCAAAGTCCAGGGGACGGGATCAGCCCCAGCATTTT.